These 25 T cell receptor beta chains came from one sample sequenced in a study of long-term antiretroviral therapy in people with HIV. Run at survey level, the immunoSEQ assay was version v3.0. The repertoire was sequenced with immunoSEQ multiplex PCR; TCRdb's copy has only in-frame clones and lacks some. This table has about 35,000 clones, over 65% appearing once. The sample was unsorted PBMCs, taken 2 years after starting antiretroviral therapy. Receptors originate from a woman aged 45-65 years with HIV.

The chain is built from TRBV7-2 and TRBJ2-3; 9 bases are shared with TRBD2. V shed 2 bases and J 6 bases; nucleotides not matched to a gene: 3. Per germline, CDR1 SGHTA and CDR2 FQGNSA. The CDR3 length is 14 residues. CDR3 protein: CASSLPGTSDTQYF. The CDR3, as DNA: TGTGCCAGCAGCTTACCCGGGACTAGCGATACGCAGTATTTT. The variable domain in full, with the rest retrieved from reference TRBV7-2 and TRBJ2-3, is GAGVSQSPSNKVTEKGKDVELRCDPISGHTALYWYRQSLGQGLEFLIYFQGNSAPDKSGLPSDRFSAERTGGSVSTLTIQRTQQEDSAVYLCASSLPGTSDTQYFGPGTRLTVL.

The sample holds a few counts of this clone. The genes are TRBV15 and TRBJ2-7; the match to TRBD2 covers 12 bases. This CDR3 region has 17 residues. The ends lost 5 bases at V and 5 bases at J; junction bases unmatched: 13. CDR1 and CDR2 (germline): LNHNV, YYDKDF (reference sequence). The CDR3 sequence is CATSGHASGGASNEQYV. The CDR3 DNA is TGTGCCACCAGCGGACATGCTAGCGGGGGGGCCTCGAACGAGCAGTACGTC.

In its sample, this clone was seen a few times. V and J are TRBV9 and TRBJ1-5; TRBD1 might be the D (5 bases). CDR3 length: 14 amino acids. V dropped 7 bases and J dropped 0 bases, with 11 bases sitting between them. Germline-derived CDR1 and CDR2 are SGDLS and YYNGEE. The CDR3 spells CASGRGGSNQPQHF. CDR3 DNA: TGTGCCAGCGGAAGGGGTGGTAGCAATCAGCCCCAGCATTTT.

The V call is TRBV5-8, the J call TRBJ2-1; 7 nucleotides align to TRBD2. The CDR3 contains 15 residues. Germline V lookup: CDR1 SGHTS, CDR2 YDEGEE. V was clipped by 2 bases and J by 2 bases; unmatched bases: 4. CDR3 loop: CASSLIGLAYNEQFF. The CDR3 nucleotides read TGTGCCAGCAGCTTAATCGGACTAGCCTACAATGAGCAGTTCTTC.

The chain is built from TRBV10-3 and TRBJ1-2; D unclear. This CDR3 is 15 amino acids long. Per germline, CDR1 ENHRY and CDR2 SYGVKD. V gave up 0 bases and J gave up 2 bases, with 10 bases separating them. The CDR3 here is CAISESASLNYGYTF. The CDR3 region has the DNA TGTGCCATCAGTGAGTCGGCCAGTTTAAACTATGGCTACACCTTC.

The chain has TRBV15 and TRBJ2-2; 11 bases match TRBD2. The CDR3 covers 16 residues. Germline trimming cut 8 bases from V and 5 bases from J; bases unmatched to any gene: 10. Germline V CDR1 and CDR2: LNHNV, YYDKDF (reference sequence). For the CDR3, the DNA is TGTGCCACCGAGGTAGCGGGGGGGCGAAGGACCGGGGAGCTGTTTTTT. Its protein product is CATEVAGGRRTGELFF.

The chain joins TRBV5-1 to TRBJ1-6; no reliable D call. Trimming shortened V by 6 bases and J by 0 bases, and 19 bases separated the two germline ends. Germline assignment: CDR1 SGHRS and CDR2 YFSETQ. This CDR3 spans 18 amino acids. DNA for the CDR3: TGCGCCAGCAAGAAGGACCCTAGAATAAGCTCCTATAATTCACCCCTCCACTTT. It is translated as CASKKDPRISSYNSPLHF.

This chain links TRBV2 with TRBJ1-2; no clear D gene. From germline, CDR1 is SNHLY and CDR2 FYNNEI. V was shortened by 10 bases and J by 4 bases, with 13 bases between the two germline ends. The CDR3 is 12 amino acids. The CDR3 sequence is CAIRAVRYGYTF. In nucleotides, the CDR3 is TGTGCCATCCGGGCAGTTCGCTATGGCTACACCTTC.

This clone was seen a handful of times. The rearrangement links TRBV10-2 to TRBJ1-6; 9 nucleotides agree with TRBD1. The CDR3 covers 14 residues. The V gene's germline CDR1 is WSHSY and CDR2 SAAADI. V trimming: 5 bases; J trimming: 7 bases; junction bases outside the gene matches: 3. Written as DNA, the CDR3 is TGCGCCAGCAGTTCCGGGACAGGGAATTCACCCCTCCACTTT. It specifies CASSSGTGNSPLHF.

This clone showed up just once. CDR3 loop: CASSYVQGGAQETQYF. Here the CDR3 DNA reads TGTGCCAGCAGTTACGTTCAGGGGGGAGCTCAAGAGACCCAGTACTTC. The V and J genes are TRBV6-5 and TRBJ2-5, with D possibly matching TRBD1 (7 bases). Germline V lookup: CDR1 MNHEY, CDR2 SVGAGI. The CDR3 length is 16 residues. V gave up 2 bases and J gave up 2 bases, with 15 bases separating them.

Within the sample, this clone is medium-sized. J is TRBJ1-5 and V is TRBV5-6; D gene unclear. Trimming shortened V by 2 bases and J by 1 base, and 4 bases separated the two germline ends. Germline lookup yields CDR1 SGHDT and CDR2 YYEEEE. This CDR3 comprises 13 residues. In DNA, the CDR3 is TGTGCCAGCAGCTTATTCAGCAATCAGCCCCAGCATTTT. It specifies CASSLFSNQPQHF.

This clone appeared a few times. The chain has TRBV6-5 and TRBJ1-2; 7 bases align to TRBD1. J was trimmed by 2 bases and V by 2 bases; bases with no gene match: 2. This CDR3 is 14 amino acids long. CDR1 is MNHEY and CDR2 is SVGAGI in the germline V gene. The CDR3 sequence: CASSYRTGNYGYTF. DNA for the CDR3: TGTGCCAGCAGTTACCGGACAGGAAACTATGGCTACACCTTC.

This sequence joins TRBV7-6 and TRBJ2-5; D remains unclear. This CDR3 is 11 amino acids long. V gave up 2 bases and J gave up 7 bases, with 5 bases separating them. Looked up from germline, CDR1 is SGHVS and CDR2 is FNYEAQ. The CDR3 here is CASSLFWTQYF. DNA for the CDR3: TGTGCCAGCAGCTTATTTTGGACCCAGTACTTC.

This clone showed up just a few times. The V call is TRBV6-5, the J call TRBJ1-2, with TRBD1 matching over 7 bases. The CDR3 has 13 amino acids. Looked up from germline, CDR1 is MNHEY and CDR2 is SVGAGI. V shed 6 bases, J shed 8 bases, and the junction held 9 bases outside the gene matches. The CDR3 bases are TGTGCCAGCAGCACCGACAGGGAAAGGGGCTACACCTTC. Its translation is CASSTDRERGYTF.

V gene TRBV2 combines with J gene TRBJ2-7, with a tentative D call TRBD2 (5 bases). Looked up from germline, CDR1 is SNHLY and CDR2 is FYNNEI. The germline V and J ends were trimmed by 1 base and 7 bases, with 14 bases remaining between them. The CDR3 is 14 residues long. The CDR3 nucleotides are TGTGCCAGCAGTGAAGGGGCGGGCTTTGGGGAGCAGTACGTC. This translates into CASSEGAGFGEQYV.

V is TRBV6-1 and J is TRBJ2-7; 8 bases are shared with TRBD1. Germline V lookup: CDR1 MNHNS, CDR2 SASEGT. The CDR3 covers 13 residues. CDR3 loop: CASNPTGAYGQYV. CDR3 nucleotides: TGTGCCAGCAACCCGACAGGGGCCTACGGGCAGTACGTC.

This chain uses TRBV6-1 with TRBJ2-7; D remains ambiguous. The germline V gene encodes CDR1 MNHNS and CDR2 SASEGT. Trimming cost V 4 bases and J 5 bases, with 12 bases left between them. CDR3 size: 13 residues. The chain's CDR3 is CASSGLGVDEQYV. The CDR3 coding sequence is TGTGCCAGCAGTGGCTTAGGAGTGGACGAGCAGTACGTC.

This chain connects TRBV11-2 to TRBJ2-1; D is perhaps TRBD2 (6 bases). Germline CDR1 and CDR2: SGHAT and FQNNGV. V lost 0 bases to trimming and J lost 4 bases, with 10 bases between them. This CDR3 region has 15 residues. The CDR3 DNA reads as TGTGCCAGCAGCTTAGAGCGGGACTCTTACAATGAGCAGTTCTTC. Translation: CASSLERDSYNEQFF. The full variable domain, in which reference TRBV11-2 and TRBJ2-1 provide the parts outside the CDR3, is EAGVAQSPRYKIIEKRQSVAFWCNPISGHATLYWYQQILGQGPKLLIQFQNNGVVDDSQLPKDRFSAERLKGVDSTLKIQPAKLEDSAVYLCASSLERDSYNEQFFGPGTRLTVL.

The chain carries TRBV7-9 and TRBJ2-7, with a weak D call TRBD1 (5 bases). Trimming shortened V by 7 bases and J by 1 base, and 14 bases separated the two germline ends. Germline V gene sequence: CDR1 SEHNR, CDR2 FQNEAQ (reference sequence). The CDR3 is 14 amino acids. This chain's CDR3 is CASKGVADSYEQYF. CDR3 DNA: TGTGCCAGCAAAGGGGTAGCAGATTCCTACGAGCAGTACTTC.

This rearrangement joins TRBV19 to TRBJ1-1; a weak D match, TRBD1 (5 bases). The CDR3 is 15 amino acids. Germline V CDR1 and CDR2: LNHDA, SQIVND (reference sequence). Trimming took off 5 bases at V and 4 bases at J, with 17 bases between the two ends. CDR3 nucleotide sequence: TGTGCCAGTAGTTCCATATCCCCTGGGGGCACTGAAGCTTTCTTT. Translation: CASSSISPGGTEAFF.

This chain joins TRBV5-4 and TRBJ1-2; D is undetermined. The CDR3 runs to 12 residues. Trimming removed 4 bases at V and 12 bases at J, with 16 bases between. The germline V gene encodes CDR1 SGHNT and CDR2 YYREEE (reference sequence). In DNA form, the CDR3 reads TGTGCCAGCAGCCGGACGGGCCGCGAGGACACCTTC. Translation: CASSRTGREDTF.

The chain couples TRBV6-1 to TRBJ2-1; D not resolved. The V end lost 1 base, the J end lost 2 bases, and 9 bases lay between the germline ends. The length of the CDR3 is 15 residues. CDR1 MNHNS and CDR2 SASEGT come from the germline V gene. The CDR3 is CASSEGLTAYNEQFF. The DNA for the CDR3 is TGTGCCAGCAGTGAAGGGTTAACAGCCTACAATGAGCAGTTCTTC.

This clone was recorded a few times. The chain joins TRBV19 to TRBJ1-1; D is possibly TRBD1 (6 bases). Germline lookup yields CDR1 LNHDA and CDR2 SQIVND (reference sequence). Trimming removed 8 bases from V and 4 bases from J, with 17 bases in between. This CDR3 has 14 residues. CDR3 coding DNA: TGTGCCAGTGCGATACAGGGATTAGGCACTGAAGCTTTCTTT. Its translation: CASAIQGLGTEAFF. Looking up the rest from reference TRBV19 and TRBJ1-1 gives the full variable domain: DGGITQSPKYLFRKEGQNVTLSCEQNLNHDAMYWYRQDPGQGLRLIYYSQIVNDFQKGDIAEGYSVSREKKESFPLTVTSAQKNPTAFYLCASAIQGLGTEAFFGQGTRLTVV.

This clone was observed once. J is TRBJ1-3 and V is TRBV5-1; D perhaps matches TRBD1 (6 bases). The V end lost 2 bases, the J end lost 1 base, and 7 bases lay between the germline ends. The CDR3 runs 14 residues. Germline CDR1 and CDR2: SGHRS and YFSETQ. The CDR3 here is CASSLQGSGNTIYF. The CDR3, as DNA: TGCGCCAGCAGCTTACAGGGATCTGGAAACACCATATATTTT.

This clone has just one count. The chain recombines TRBV30 with TRBJ2-7, with unresolved D. Trimming stripped 1 base from V and 3 bases from J, with 4 bases between. The CDR3 has 11 residues. The germline CDR1 and CDR2 sequences are GTSNPN and SVGIG (reference sequence). The CDR3 protein is CAWSASYEQYF. The CDR3 DNA is TGTGCCTGGAGTGCTAGCTACGAGCAGTACTTC. Full variable domain (missing parts from reference TRBV30 and TRBJ2-7): SQTIHQWPATLVQPVGSPLSLECTVEGTSNPNLYWYRQAAGRGLQLLFYSVGIGQISSEVPQNLSASRPQDRQFILSSKKLLLSDSGFYLCAWSASYEQYFGPGTRLTVT.